The rows below give T cell receptor beta chains drawn from one sample of a study of Graves' ophthalmopathy and Graves' hyperthyroidism. TCRdb passed the multiplex PCR reads through MiXCR, listing each CDR3 protein once. The sample consists of around 1,000,000 distinct CDR3 sequences, 36% of them appearing once. Material for sequencing was peripheral blood or thyroid tissue (not recorded which). These TCRs come from an adult man with Graves' hyperthyroidism. Both conserved end residues are part of each CDR3. Each record gives: J gene, D gene, V gene, clone size, CDR3 DNA, CDR3 protein. A D gene is named only where the DNA matches it firmly. Size tells how often a clone was seen (once, few, many) or the class of an expanded clone, and some rows leave it out.

J: TRBJ1-5
D: -
V: TRBV5-6
size: many
DNA: TGTGCCAGCAGATTCGGAGGGTGGAATAGCAATCAGCCCCAGCATTTT
CDR3: CASRFGGWNSNQPQHF

J: TRBJ1-1
D: TRBD1
V: TRBV10-3
size: -
DNA: TGTGCCATCAGTGAGTCCAGGGGGTTCACTGAAGCTTTCTTT
CDR3: CAISESRGFTEAFF

J: TRBJ2-7
D: -
V: TRBV20-1
size: -
DNA: TGCAGTGCTAGGGGGGCGCACAGCTCCTACGAGCAATACTTC
CDR3: CSARGAHSSYEQYF

J: TRBJ1-6
D: -
V: TRBV27
size: -
DNA: TGTGCCAGCAGTTTAAGAGCGAGTAATTCACCCCTCCACTTT
CDR3: CASSLRASNSPLHF

J: TRBJ1-2
D: TRBD1
V: TRBV12-3/TRBV12-4
size: -
DNA: TGTGCCAGCAGTTTTCTTGGACAGGGGGCTGGAGGCTACACCTTC
CDR3: CASSFLGQGAGGYTF

J: TRBJ2-5
D: -
V: TRBV12-5
size: few
DNA: TGTGCTAGTGCCTTGGGGCTCCAAGAGACCCAGTACTTC
CDR3: CASALGLQETQYF

J: TRBJ1-2
D: -
V: TRBV10-3
size: -
DNA: TGTGCCACCAGGGACTGGGGATACCATGGCTACACCTTC
CDR3: CATRDWGYHGYTF

J: TRBJ1-2
D: -
V: TRBV14
size: -
DNA: TGTGCCAGCAGCCAAGACTTCTGGGGGGGCTACACCTTC
CDR3: CASSQDFWGGYTF

J: TRBJ2-2
D: -
V: TRBV5-6
size: -
DNA: TGTGCCAGCAGCCTCCGACTAGATCTCGGGGAGCTGTTTTTT
CDR3: CASSLRLDLGELFF

J: TRBJ1-5
D: -
V: TRBV7-8
size: many
DNA: TGTGCCAGCAGCGGCAGTGGCAGCAATCAGCCCCAGCATTTT
CDR3: CASSGSGSNQPQHF

J: TRBJ1-6
D: TRBD1
V: TRBV9
size: -
DNA: TGTGCCAGCAACGAGGACAGGGGTGATTCACCCCTCCACTTT
CDR3: CASNEDRGDSPLHF

J: TRBJ1-2
D: -
V: TRBV29-1
size: -
DNA: TGCAGCGTTGTTTACGGGGGGAACTATGGCTACACCTTC
CDR3: CSVVYGGNYGYTF

J: TRBJ1-2
D: TRBD1
V: TRBV2
size: -
DNA: TGTGCCAGCAGGCTAGGACAGGACTATGGCTACACCTTC
CDR3: CASRLGQDYGYTF

J: TRBJ1-6
D: -
V: TRBV7-2
size: -
DNA: TGTGCCAGCGGGTTCTTAAATTCACCCCTCCACTTT
CDR3: CASGFLNSPLHF

J: TRBJ1-6
D: -
V: TRBV2
size: -
DNA: TGTGCCACCGCAGTTGCAACTAATTCACCCCTCCACTTT
CDR3: CATAVATNSPLHF

J: TRBJ1-4
D: -
V: TRBV2
size: many
DNA: TGTGCCAGCAGTGAAGGAAGTAGTAATGAAAAACTGTTTTTT
CDR3: CASSEGSSNEKLFF

J: TRBJ1-1
D: TRBD1
V: TRBV5-1
size: -
DNA: TGCGCCAGCAGACCCTTCGACAGGGATGGCAGGAACACTGAAGCTTTCTTT
CDR3: CASRPFDRDGRNTEAFF

J: TRBJ2-6
D: TRBD2
V: TRBV10-3
size: many
DNA: TGTGCCATCAAGGGACTAGCGGGGCGCTCTGGGGCCAACGTCCTGACTTTC
CDR3: CAIKGLAGRSGANVLTF

J: TRBJ1-6
D: TRBD1
V: TRBV15
size: -
DNA: TGTGCCACCAGCATGAGACAGGGGAGTTCACCCCTCCACTTT
CDR3: CATSMRQGSSPLHF

J: TRBJ2-5
D: -
V: TRBV20-1
size: -
DNA: TGCAGTGCTAGCGGCGTATATAGAGCTCAAGGGACCCAGTACTTC
CDR3: CSASGVYRAQGTQYF

J: TRBJ1-2
D: -
V: TRBV12-3/TRBV12-4
size: few
DNA: TGCGCCAGCAGCTTGGCTGTCTATCAGGGAAGCTATGGCTACACCTTC
CDR3: CASSLAVYQGSYGYTF

J: TRBJ1-3
D: TRBD1
V: TRBV11-2
size: -
DNA: TGTGCCAGCAGCACCCGGGACAGGGGCTACGGAAACACCATATATTTT
CDR3: CASSTRDRGYGNTIYF

J: TRBJ2-2
D: TRBD2
V: TRBV24-1
size: many
DNA: TGTGCCACCAGTGTTCCGGGACTAGCGGGATGGGAGCTGTTTTTT
CDR3: CATSVPGLAGWELFF

J: TRBJ2-7
D: -
V: TRBV7-2
size: many
DNA: TGTGCCAGCAGCTCTGGGTTGGTAGAGCAGTACTTC
CDR3: CASSSGLVEQYF

J: TRBJ2-7
D: TRBD2
V: TRBV5-6
size: many
DNA: TGTGCCTCATGGGCTAGCGGGGCCTACGAGCAGTACTTC
CDR3: CASWASGAYEQYF

J: TRBJ1-2
D: -
V: TRBV18
size: -
DNA: TGTGCCATCTCAACGAGGACGGAAAGCTATGGCTACACCTTC
CDR3: CAISTRTESYGYTF

J: TRBJ1-2
D: -
V: TRBV10-3
size: -
DNA: TGTGCCATCAGACCCGAAAGGGGAGACTATGGCTACACCTTC
CDR3: CAIRPERGDYGYTF

J: TRBJ1-5
D: -
V: TRBV4-3
size: many
DNA: TGCGCCAGCAGCCAAGATCGGGGGGTCGGTCAGCCCCAGCATTTT
CDR3: CASSQDRGVGQPQHF

J: TRBJ2-3
D: TRBD2
V: TRBV2
size: -
DNA: TGTGCCAGCAGTGAAAGCGGCGGGAGGGCATTGGATACGCAGTATTTT
CDR3: CASSESGGRALDTQYF

J: TRBJ2-7
D: -
V: TRBV7-2
size: many
DNA: TGTGCCAGCAGCTCACTGTCCGTGCAGTACTTC
CDR3: CASSSLSVQYF

J: TRBJ2-2
D: TRBD2
V: TRBV12-3/TRBV12-4
size: -
DNA: TGTGCCAGCAGTCCTCTAGCGGGGGCCGGGGAGCTGTTTTTT
CDR3: CASSPLAGAGELFF

J: TRBJ1-2
D: TRBD1
V: TRBV6-5
size: many
DNA: TGTGCCAGCAGCTCCGGGACAGGGCACTATGGCTACACCTTC
CDR3: CASSSGTGHYGYTF

J: TRBJ2-7
D: TRBD2
V: TRBV25-1
size: many
DNA: TGTGCCAGCAGCCCTCCCTTCGGGGCGGGAGGGCCCTACGAGCAGTACTTC
CDR3: CASSPPFGAGGPYEQYF